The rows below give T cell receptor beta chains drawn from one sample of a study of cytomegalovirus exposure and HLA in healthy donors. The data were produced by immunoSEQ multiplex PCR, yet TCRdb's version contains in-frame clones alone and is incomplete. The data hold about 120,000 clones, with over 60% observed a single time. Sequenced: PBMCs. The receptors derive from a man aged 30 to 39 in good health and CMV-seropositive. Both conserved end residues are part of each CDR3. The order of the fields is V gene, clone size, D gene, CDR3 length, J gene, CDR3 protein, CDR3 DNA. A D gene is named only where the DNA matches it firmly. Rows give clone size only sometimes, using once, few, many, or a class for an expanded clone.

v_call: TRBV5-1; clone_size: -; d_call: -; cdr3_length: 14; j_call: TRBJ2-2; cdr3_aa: CASSFLRDTGELFF; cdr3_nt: TGCGCCAGCAGCTTCCTGAGGGACACCGGGGAGCTGTTTTTT
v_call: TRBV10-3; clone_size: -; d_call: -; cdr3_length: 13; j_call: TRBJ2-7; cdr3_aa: CAITHSLSYEQYF; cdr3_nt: TGTGCCATCACCCATAGCTTATCCTACGAGCAGTACTTC
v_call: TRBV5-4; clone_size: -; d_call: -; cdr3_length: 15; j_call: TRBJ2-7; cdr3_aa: CASSLDKLAAYEQYF; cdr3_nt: TGTGCCAGCAGCTTAGACAAGTTGGCCGCCTACGAGCAGTACTTC
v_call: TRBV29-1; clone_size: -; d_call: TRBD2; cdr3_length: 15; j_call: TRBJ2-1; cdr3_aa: CSGVPRLAGDNEQFF; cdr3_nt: TGCAGCGGCGTACCCCGACTAGCGGGGGACAATGAGCAGTTCTTC
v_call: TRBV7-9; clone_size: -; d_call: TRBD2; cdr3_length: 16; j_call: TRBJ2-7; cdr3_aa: CASSPPRAGRGYEQYF; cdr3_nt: TGTGCCAGCAGCCCACCTAGGGCAGGGAGGGGTTACGAGCAGTACTTC
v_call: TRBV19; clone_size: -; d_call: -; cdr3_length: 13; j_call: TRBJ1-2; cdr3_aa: CASSIGSDYGYTF; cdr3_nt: TGTGCCAGTAGTATTGGAAGCGACTATGGCTACACCTTC
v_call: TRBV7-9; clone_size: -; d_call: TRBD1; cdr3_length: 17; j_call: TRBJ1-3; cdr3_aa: CASSFGWTGSSGNTIYF; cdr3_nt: TGTGCCAGCAGCTTTGGCTGGACAGGAAGCTCTGGAAACACCATATATTTT
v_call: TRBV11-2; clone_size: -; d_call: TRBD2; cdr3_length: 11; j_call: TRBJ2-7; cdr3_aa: CASSGGDEQYF; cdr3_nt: TGTGCCAGTTCGGGGGGGGACGAGCAGTACTTC
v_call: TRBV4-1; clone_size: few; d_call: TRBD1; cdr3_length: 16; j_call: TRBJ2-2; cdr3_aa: CASSRPGQGLAGELFF; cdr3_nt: TGCGCCAGCAGCCGCCCGGGACAGGGTCTTGCCGGGGAGCTGTTTTTT
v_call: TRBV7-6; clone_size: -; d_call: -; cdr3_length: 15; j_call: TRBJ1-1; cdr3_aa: CASSLATSAATEAFF; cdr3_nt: TGTGCCAGCAGCTTAGCAACCTCAGCGGCGACTGAAGCTTTCTTT
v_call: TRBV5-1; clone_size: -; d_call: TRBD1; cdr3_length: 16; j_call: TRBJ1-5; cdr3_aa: CASSPSTGDSNQPQHF; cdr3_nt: TGCGCCAGCAGCCCGTCGACAGGGGATAGCAATCAGCCCCAGCATTTT
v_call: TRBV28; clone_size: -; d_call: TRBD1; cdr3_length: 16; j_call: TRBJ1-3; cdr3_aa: CASSFTGDLTGNTIYF; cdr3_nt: TGTGCCAGCAGTTTCACAGGGGACTTGACTGGAAACACCATATATTTT
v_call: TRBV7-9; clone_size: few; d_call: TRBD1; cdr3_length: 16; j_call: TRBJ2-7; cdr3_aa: CSSSFRVVVRGYEQYF; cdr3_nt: TGTTCCAGCAGCTTTAGGGTTGTGGTCAGGGGGTACGAGCAGTACTTC
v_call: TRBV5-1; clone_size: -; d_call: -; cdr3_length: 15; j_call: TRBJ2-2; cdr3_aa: CASSLSVVSTGELFF; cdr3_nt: TGCGCCAGCAGCTTGAGTGTTGTGAGCACCGGGGAGCTGTTTTTT
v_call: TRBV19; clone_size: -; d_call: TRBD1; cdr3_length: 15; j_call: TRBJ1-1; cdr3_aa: CASSNYRGSYTEAFF; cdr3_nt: TGTGCCAGTAGTAATTACAGGGGAAGTTACACTGAAGCTTTCTTT
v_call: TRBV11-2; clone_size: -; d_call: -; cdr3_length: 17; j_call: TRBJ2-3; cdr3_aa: CASSTYLGGASTDTQYF; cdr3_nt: TGTGCCAGCAGCACCTACCTAGGAGGGGCTAGCACAGATACGCAGTATTTT
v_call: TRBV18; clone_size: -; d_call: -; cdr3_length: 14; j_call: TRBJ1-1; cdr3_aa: CASSPPDTYTEAFF; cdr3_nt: TGTGCCAGCTCACCCCCAGACACCTACACTGAAGCTTTCTTT
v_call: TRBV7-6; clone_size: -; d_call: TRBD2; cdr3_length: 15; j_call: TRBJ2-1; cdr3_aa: CASSWTSGLYNEQFF; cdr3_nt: TGTGCCAGCAGTTGGACTAGCGGTCTATACAATGAGCAGTTCTTC
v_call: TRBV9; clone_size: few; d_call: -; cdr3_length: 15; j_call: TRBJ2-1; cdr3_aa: CASSVAGLSYNEQFF; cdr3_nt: TGTGCCAGCAGCGTAGCAGGTCTTTCCTACAATGAGCAGTTCTTC
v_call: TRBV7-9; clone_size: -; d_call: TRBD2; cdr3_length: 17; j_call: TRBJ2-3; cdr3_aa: CASSLTGWRGNTDTQYF; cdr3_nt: TGTGCCAGCAGCTTAACCGGGTGGCGGGGGAACACAGATACGCAGTATTTT
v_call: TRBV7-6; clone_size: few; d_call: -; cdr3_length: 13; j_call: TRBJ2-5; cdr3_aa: CASSWQIQETQYF; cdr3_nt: TGTGCCAGCAGCTGGCAGATCCAAGAGACCCAGTACTTC
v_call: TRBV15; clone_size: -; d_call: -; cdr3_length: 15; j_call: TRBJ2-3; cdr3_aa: CATSRGSGLTDTQYF; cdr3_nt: TGTGCCACCAGCAGGGGGAGCGGGCTCACAGATACGCAGTATTTT
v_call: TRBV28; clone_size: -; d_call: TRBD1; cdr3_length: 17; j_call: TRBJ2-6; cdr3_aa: CASSTTGGATGANVLTF; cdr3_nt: TGTGCCAGCAGTACGACAGGGGGTGCTACTGGGGCCAACGTCCTGACTTTC
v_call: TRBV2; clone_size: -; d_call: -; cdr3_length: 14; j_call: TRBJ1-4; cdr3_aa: CASRSRSGPVMLFF; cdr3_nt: TGTGCCAGCAGAAGTCGAAGCGGACCCGTAATGCTGTTTTTT
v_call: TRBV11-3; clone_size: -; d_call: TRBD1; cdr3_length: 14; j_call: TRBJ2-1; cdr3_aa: CASSYRTGGNEQFF; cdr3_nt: TGTGCCAGCAGCTATAGGACAGGGGGCAATGAGCAGTTCTTC